Sequencing of this TCR beta chain was carried out in a study of blood T cell repertoires in COVID-19. Germline trimming cut 3 bases from V and 7 bases from J; bases unmatched to any gene: 9. Germline-derived CDR1 and CDR2 are KGHSH and LQKENI. This CDR3 comprises 14 residues. Sequencing was performed with immunoSEQ multiplex PCR; in TCRdb, only in-frame clones are kept and a portion is missing. The sample yields about 240,000 clones, around four fifths seen once. V is TRBV18 and J is TRBJ2-7; the match to TRBD1 covers 7 bases. The sequence was collected from a man younger than 40 who had recovered from COVID-19. Sequenced sample: peripheral blood. The CDR3 here is CASSPRDSGREQYF. CDR3 coding DNA: TGTGCCAGCTCACCCCGGGACAGCGGACGGGAGCAGTACTTC.